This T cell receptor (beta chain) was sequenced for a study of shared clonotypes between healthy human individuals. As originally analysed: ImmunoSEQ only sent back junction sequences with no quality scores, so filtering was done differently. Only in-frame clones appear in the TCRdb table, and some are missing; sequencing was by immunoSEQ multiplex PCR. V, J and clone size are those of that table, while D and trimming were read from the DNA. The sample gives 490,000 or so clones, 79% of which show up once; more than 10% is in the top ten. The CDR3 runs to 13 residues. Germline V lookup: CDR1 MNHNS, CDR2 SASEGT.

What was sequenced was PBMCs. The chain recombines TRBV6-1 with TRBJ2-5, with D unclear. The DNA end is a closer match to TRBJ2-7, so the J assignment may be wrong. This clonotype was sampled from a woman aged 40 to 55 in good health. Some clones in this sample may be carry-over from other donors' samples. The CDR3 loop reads CATRPSLRYEQYF. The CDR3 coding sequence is TGTGCCACCCGTCCCTCCCTACGCTACGAGCAGTACTTC.